This T cell receptor (beta chain) was found in a study of T cell responses to AZD1222 COVID-19 vaccine. Study-wide context: Researchers grouped second doses given at about 4 or about 12 weeks into one pool. Study results and limitations: Elevations in Spike-specific TCR breadth and depth followed administration of two AZD1222 doses. Clonal diversity may have been underestimated in mostly white British donors.

Using immunoSEQ multiplex PCR, the repertoire was profiled, and TCRdb retains in-frame clones only, with some absent. This table holds roughly 100,000 clones, about 93% found once. This CDR3 comprises 12 residues. Trimming took 8 bases from V and 1 from J, leaving 7 bases between them. About this clone: Its antigen is unknown.

This sequence joins TRBV12-3 or TRBV12-4 and TRBJ2-3; D not certain. This material consisted of peripheral blood, taken on day 0 of AZD1222 vaccination. The receptor was derived from an adult in good health. DNA for the CDR3: TGTGCCAGCTCCGGCGGCACAGATACGCAGTATTTT. It encodes CASSGGTDTQYF.